A selection of T cell receptor beta chains follows, all from one sample in a study of blood T cell repertoires in COVID-19. TCRdb keeps only in-frame clones here, not all; method: immunoSEQ multiplex PCR. The sample includes almost 50,000 clones, 90% of them seen just once. Sequenced sample: peripheral blood. The source is a human donor in a cohort sampled during active COVID-19. Both conserved end residues are part of each CDR3. D genes are given only for firm matches. For some rows the clone size is stated as once, few or many, or as a class when expanded; others skip it.

v_gene,j_gene,d_gene,abundance,CDR3aa,CDR3nt
TRBV28,TRBJ2-7,TRBD2,.,CASSLNLRATSGSDEQYF,TGTGCCAGCAGTTTAAATCTTCGGGCGACTAGCGGGAGTGACGAGCAGTACTTC
TRBV27,TRBJ2-2,.,.,CASNRVSGTGELFF,TGTGCCAGTAACAGGGTTTCGGGCACCGGGGAGCTGTTTTTT
TRBV6-1,TRBJ1-3,TRBD1,.,CASSEFGIQGAGGNTIYF,TGTGCCAGCAGTGAATTCGGGATACAGGGGGCCGGAGGAAACACCATATATTTT
TRBV19,TRBJ1-2,.,.,CASSIDGTGIGYTF,TGTGCCAGTAGTATAGACGGTACAGGGATAGGCTACACCTTC
TRBV5-4,TRBJ2-3,.,.,CASSLGAGQTDTQYF,TGTGCCAGCAGCTTGGGGGCAGGGCAAACAGATACGCAGTATTTT
TRBV24-1,TRBJ1-2,TRBD1,.,CATSTLEGQGVAGGYTF,TGTGCCACCTCGACTCTGGAGGGACAGGGAGTGGCGGGGGGCTACACCTTC
TRBV9,TRBJ2-3,TRBD2,.,CASSVAGGPDTQYF,TGTGCCAGCAGCGTAGCGGGAGGGCCAGATACGCAGTATTTT
TRBV5-4,TRBJ2-5,.,once,CASSLLQGGGQETQYF,TGTGCCAGCAGCTTACTTCAGGGAGGGGGACAAGAGACCCAGTACTTC
TRBV5-4,TRBJ2-7,TRBD2,.,CASSPVGLAGGSPYEQYF,TGTGCCAGCAGCCCGGTGGGACTAGCGGGAGGGAGTCCCTACGAGCAGTACTTC
TRBV30,TRBJ1-6,.,.,CAWTADRYNSPLHF,TGTGCCTGGACGGCGGACAGATATAATTCACCCCTCCACTTT
TRBV6-5,TRBJ1-5,.,.,CASVRGESNQPQHF,TGTGCCAGCGTACGGGGGGAGAGCAATCAGCCCCAGCATTTT
TRBV27,TRBJ1-2,TRBD1,.,CASSSGTGGGYTF,TGTGCCAGCAGTTCCGGGACAGGCGGAGGCTACACCTTC
TRBV4-2,TRBJ2-7,.,.,CASSQVGGTYEQYF,TGTGCCAGCAGCCAAGTTGGGGGGACCTACGAGCAGTACTTC
TRBV5-1,TRBJ1-3,.,.,CASSPDRSSGNTIYF,TGCGCCAGCAGCCCCGACAGAAGCTCTGGAAACACCATATATTTT
TRBV6-4,TRBJ2-6,.,.,CASSDSRGSGANVLTF,TGTGCCAGCAGTGACTCGCGGGGCTCTGGGGCCAACGTCCTGACTTTC
TRBV19,TRBJ2-7,TRBD2,.,CASTQTSGSQYEQYF,TGTGCCAGTACCCAGACTAGCGGGAGTCAGTACGAGCAGTACTTC
TRBV24-1,TRBJ2-2,.,.,CATSSGDRRKLFF,TGTGCCACCAGTTCGGGGGACCGACGGAAGCTGTTTTTT
TRBV7-7,TRBJ2-5,.,.,CASSSNTETQYF,TGTGCTAGCAGCTCGAACACGGAGACCCAGTACTTC
TRBV19,TRBJ1-5,.,.,CASSMWGAGQPQHF,TGTGCCAGTAGTATGTGGGGAGCGGGTCAGCCCCAGCATTTT
TRBV30,TRBJ1-2,.,once,CAWSPTLRYGYTF,TGTGCCTGGTCGCCGACATTGCGCTATGGCTACACCTTC
TRBV10-3,TRBJ2-7,.,.,CAIRKDSSEQYF,TGTGCCATCAGAAAAGACAGTTCGGAACAGTACTTC
TRBV11-3,TRBJ2-4,TRBD2,.,CASSLAGLAGPLAKNIQYF,TGTGCCAGCAGCTTAGCGGGACTAGCGGGGCCACTAGCCAAAAACATTCAGTACTTC
TRBV9,TRBJ1-2,.,few,CASSAQVWAPVGYTF,TGTGCCAGCAGCGCCCAAGTGTGGGCGCCAGTTGGCTACACCTTC
TRBV4-2,TRBJ2-7,.,.,CASSQRSDSSYEQYF,TGTGCCAGCAGCCAAAGATCGGACAGTTCCTACGAGCAGTACTTC
TRBV30,TRBJ2-5,.,.,CAWKGSEFQETQYF,TGTGCCTGGAAAGGCTCGGAGTTCCAAGAGACCCAGTACTTC
TRBV12-3/TRBV12-4,TRBJ1-2,TRBD1,.,CASSWDRSGYTF,TGTGCCAGCAGTTGGGACAGGTCGGGCTACACCTTC
TRBV7-3,TRBJ2-1,TRBD2,.,CASSWTSGGGEQFF,TGTGCCAGCAGCTGGACTAGCGGGGGCGGTGAGCAGTTCTTC
TRBV4-1,TRBJ2-7,TRBD2,.,CASSQGLADSAYEQYF,TGCGCCAGCAGCCAGGGACTAGCGGACTCAGCCTACGAGCAGTACTTC
TRBV18,TRBJ2-3,.,.,CASSPVRSTDTQYF,TGTGCCAGCTCACCGGTCAGAAGCACAGATACGCAGTATTTT
TRBV6-5,TRBJ1-3,TRBD1,.,CASPPSTGTDTIYF,TGTGCCAGCCCTCCTTCGACAGGGACTGACACCATATATTTT
TRBV7-2,TRBJ1-5,TRBD1,.,CASSLRQGAFQPQHF,TGTGCCAGCAGCTTAAGACAGGGGGCATTTCAGCCCCAGCATTTT
TRBV2,TRBJ1-1,.,.,CASSAQMNTEAFF,TGTGCCAGCAGCGCACAAATGAACACTGAAGCTTTCTTT
TRBV29-1,TRBJ2-2,TRBD1,.,CSVGLGTGNTGELFF,TGCAGCGTTGGGTTAGGGACAGGGAACACCGGGGAGCTGTTTTTT
TRBV24-1,TRBJ2-7,TRBD2,.,CATSEGLAGESGEQYF,TGTGCCACCAGTGAGGGACTAGCGGGAGAGTCGGGCGAGCAGTACTTC
TRBV6-5,TRBJ1-4,.,.,CASRPGHAEEKLFF,TGTGCCAGCAGACCGGGACATGCGGAGGAAAAACTGTTTTTT
TRBV4-1,TRBJ2-2,TRBD1,.,CASRDRGINTGELFF,TGCGCCAGCAGGGACAGGGGGATAAACACCGGGGAGCTGTTTTTT
TRBV28,TRBJ2-7,TRBD1,.,CASSTQGARYEQYF,TGTGCCAGCTCCACCCAGGGGGCGCGTTACGAGCAGTACTTC
TRBV5-4,TRBJ2-6,.,.,CASSFGGPGANVLTF,TGTGCCAGCAGCTTCGGGGGGCCTGGGGCCAACGTCCTGACTTTC
TRBV28,TRBJ1-5,.,.,CASRSGNQPQHF,TGTGCCAGCAGGTCGGGCAATCAGCCCCAGCATTTT
TRBV7-8,TRBJ1-5,.,.,CASSQDRNSNQPQHF,TGTGCCAGCAGCCAAGACAGAAATAGCAATCAGCCCCAGCATTTT
TRBV5-4,TRBJ1-2,TRBD1,.,CASSLAQGAHRGYTF,TGTGCCAGCAGCTTAGCCCAGGGGGCGCATCGTGGCTACACCTTC
TRBV5-4,TRBJ1-2,.,.,CASSLEAGRPYGYTF,TGTGCCAGCAGCTTGGAGGCAGGGAGGCCGTATGGCTACACCTTC